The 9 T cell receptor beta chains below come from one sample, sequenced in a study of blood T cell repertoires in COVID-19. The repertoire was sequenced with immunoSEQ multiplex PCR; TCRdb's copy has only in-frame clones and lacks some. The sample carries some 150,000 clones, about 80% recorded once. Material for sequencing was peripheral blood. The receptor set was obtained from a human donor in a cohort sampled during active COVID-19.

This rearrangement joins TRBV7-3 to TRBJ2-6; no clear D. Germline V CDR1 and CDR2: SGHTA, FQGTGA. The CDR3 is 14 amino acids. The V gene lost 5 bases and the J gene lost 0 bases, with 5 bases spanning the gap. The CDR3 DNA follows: TGTGCCAGCAGCCCAGGCTCTGGGGCCAACGTCCTGACTTTC. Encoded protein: CASSPGSGANVLTF.

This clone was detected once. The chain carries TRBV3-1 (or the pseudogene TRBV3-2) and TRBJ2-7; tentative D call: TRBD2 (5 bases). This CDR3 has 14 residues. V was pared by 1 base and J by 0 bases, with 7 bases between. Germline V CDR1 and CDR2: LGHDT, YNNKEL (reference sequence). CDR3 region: CASSQGLYSYEQYV. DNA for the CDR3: TGTGCCAGCAGCCAAGGACTATACTCCTACGAGCAGTACGTC.

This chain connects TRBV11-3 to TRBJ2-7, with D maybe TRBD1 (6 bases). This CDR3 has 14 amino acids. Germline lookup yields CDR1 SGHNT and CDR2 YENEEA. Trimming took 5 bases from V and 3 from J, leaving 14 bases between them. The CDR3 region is CASSPRTANYEQYF. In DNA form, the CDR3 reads TGTGCCAGCAGCCCGCGGACAGCCAACTACGAGCAGTACTTC.

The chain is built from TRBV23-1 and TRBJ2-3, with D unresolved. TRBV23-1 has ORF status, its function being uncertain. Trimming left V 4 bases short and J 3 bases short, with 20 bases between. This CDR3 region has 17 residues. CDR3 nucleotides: TGCGCCAGCAGTCCTTCGAGTACCAGGTCGAATACAGATACGCAGTATTTT. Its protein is CASSPSSTRSNTDTQYF.

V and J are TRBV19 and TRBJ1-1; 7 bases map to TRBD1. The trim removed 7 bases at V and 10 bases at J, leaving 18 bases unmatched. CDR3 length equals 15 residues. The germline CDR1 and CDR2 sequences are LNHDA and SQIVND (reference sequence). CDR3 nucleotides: TGTGCCAGTATCGGGACAGAATTGGGCAGAAGGGGAGCTTTCTTT. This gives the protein CASIGTELGRRGAFF. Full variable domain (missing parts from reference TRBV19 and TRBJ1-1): DGGITQSPKYLFRKEGQNVTLSCEQNLNHDAMYWYRQDPGQGLRLIYYSQIVNDFQKGDIAEGYSVSREKKESFPLTVTSAQKNPTAFYLCASIGTELGRRGAFFGQGTRLTVV.

CDR3 sequence reads: CASRSQTPMSYNEQFF. In DNA form, the CDR3 reads TGTGCCAGCAGATCCCAGACTCCAATGTCCTACAATGAGCAGTTCTTC. The V and J genes are TRBV7-2 and TRBJ2-1; D ambiguous. Germline values: CDR1 SGHTA, CDR2 FQGNSA. The CDR3 is 16 residues long. V shed 6 bases and J shed 1 base, with 16 bases lying between them. The full variable domain, in which reference TRBV7-2 and TRBJ2-1 provide the parts outside the CDR3, is GAGVSQSPSNKVTEKGKDVELRCDPISGHTALYWYRQSLGQGLEFLIYFQGNSAPDKSGLPSDRFSAERTGGSVSTLTIQRTQQEDSAVYLCASRSQTPMSYNEQFFGPGTRLTVL.

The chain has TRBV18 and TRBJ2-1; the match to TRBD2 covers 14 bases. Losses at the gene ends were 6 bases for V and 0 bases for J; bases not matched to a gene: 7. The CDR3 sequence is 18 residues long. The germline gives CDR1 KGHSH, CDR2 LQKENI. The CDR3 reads CASSTGLAGVSSYNEQFF. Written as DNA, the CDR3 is TGTGCCAGCTCCACGGGACTAGCGGGGGTGAGCTCCTACAATGAGCAGTTCTTC.

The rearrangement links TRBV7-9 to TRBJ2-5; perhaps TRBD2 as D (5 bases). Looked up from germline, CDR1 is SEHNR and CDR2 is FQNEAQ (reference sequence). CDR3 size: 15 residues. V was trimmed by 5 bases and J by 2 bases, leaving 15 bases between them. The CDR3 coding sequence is TGTGCCAGCAGCCTCGGAGGAGGTGGTCAAGAGACCCAGTACTTC. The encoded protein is CASSLGGGGQETQYF.

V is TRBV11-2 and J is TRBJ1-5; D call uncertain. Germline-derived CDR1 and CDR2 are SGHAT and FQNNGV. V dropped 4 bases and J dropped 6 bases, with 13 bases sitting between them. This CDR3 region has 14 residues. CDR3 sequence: CASSSSNAGQPQHF. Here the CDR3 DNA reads TGTGCCAGCAGCTCTAGCAACGCGGGTCAGCCCCAGCATTTT.